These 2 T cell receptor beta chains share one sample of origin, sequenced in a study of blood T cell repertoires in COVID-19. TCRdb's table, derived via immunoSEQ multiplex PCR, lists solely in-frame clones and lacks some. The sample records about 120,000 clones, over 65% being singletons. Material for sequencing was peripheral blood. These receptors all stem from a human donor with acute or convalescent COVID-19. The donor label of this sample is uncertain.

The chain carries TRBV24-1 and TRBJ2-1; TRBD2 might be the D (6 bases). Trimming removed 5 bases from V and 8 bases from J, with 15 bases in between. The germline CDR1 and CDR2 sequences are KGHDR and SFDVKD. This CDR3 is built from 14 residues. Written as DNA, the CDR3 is TGTGCCACCAGTGGAAGGCGGGGTTGGCATGAGCAGTTCTTC. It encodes CATSGRRGWHEQFF.

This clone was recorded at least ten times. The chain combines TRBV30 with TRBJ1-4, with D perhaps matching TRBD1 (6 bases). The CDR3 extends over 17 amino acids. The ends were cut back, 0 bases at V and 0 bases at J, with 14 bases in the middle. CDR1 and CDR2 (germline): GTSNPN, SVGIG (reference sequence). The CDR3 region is CAWSVIRGRATNEKLFF. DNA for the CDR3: TGTGCCTGGAGTGTTATCAGGGGCCGTGCAACTAATGAAAAACTGTTTTTT.